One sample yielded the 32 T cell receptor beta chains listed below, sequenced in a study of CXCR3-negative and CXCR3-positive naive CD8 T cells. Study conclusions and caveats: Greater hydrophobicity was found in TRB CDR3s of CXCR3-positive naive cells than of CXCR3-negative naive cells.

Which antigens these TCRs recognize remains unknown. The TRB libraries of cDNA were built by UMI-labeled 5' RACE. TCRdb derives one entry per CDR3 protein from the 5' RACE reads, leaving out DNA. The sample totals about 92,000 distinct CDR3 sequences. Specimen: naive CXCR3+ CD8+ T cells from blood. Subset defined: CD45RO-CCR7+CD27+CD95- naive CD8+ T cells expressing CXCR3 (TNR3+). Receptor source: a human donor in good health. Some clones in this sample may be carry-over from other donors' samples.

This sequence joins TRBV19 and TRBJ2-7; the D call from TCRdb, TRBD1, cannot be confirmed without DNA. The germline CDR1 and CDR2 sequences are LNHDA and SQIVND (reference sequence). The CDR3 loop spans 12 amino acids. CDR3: CASMGRGYEQYF.

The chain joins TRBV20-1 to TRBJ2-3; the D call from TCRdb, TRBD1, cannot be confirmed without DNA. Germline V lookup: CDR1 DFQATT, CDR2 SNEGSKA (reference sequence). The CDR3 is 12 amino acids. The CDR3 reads CSDYGRGDTQYF.

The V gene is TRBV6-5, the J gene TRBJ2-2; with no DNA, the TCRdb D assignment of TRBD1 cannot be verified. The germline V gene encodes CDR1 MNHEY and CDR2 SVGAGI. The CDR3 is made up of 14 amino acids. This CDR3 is CASSFSPGTGELFF.

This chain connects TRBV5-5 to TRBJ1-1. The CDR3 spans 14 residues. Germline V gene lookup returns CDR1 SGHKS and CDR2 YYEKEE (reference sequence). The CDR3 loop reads CASSPTDGPKEAFF.

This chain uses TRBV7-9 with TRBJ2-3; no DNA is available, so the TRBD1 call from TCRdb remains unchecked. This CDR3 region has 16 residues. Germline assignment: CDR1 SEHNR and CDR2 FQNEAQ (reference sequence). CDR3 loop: CASSLDGGIATDTQYF.

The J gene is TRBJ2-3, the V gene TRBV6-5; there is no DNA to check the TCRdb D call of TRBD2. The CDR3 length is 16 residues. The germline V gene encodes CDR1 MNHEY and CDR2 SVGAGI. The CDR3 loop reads CASSKTSGGATDTQYF.

Here the CDR3 reads CASSQGLRTSAQETQYF. The J gene is TRBJ2-5, the V gene TRBV14; the D call from TCRdb, TRBD2, cannot be confirmed without DNA. The CDR3 is 17 residues long. Germline CDR1 and CDR2: SGHDN and FVKESK.

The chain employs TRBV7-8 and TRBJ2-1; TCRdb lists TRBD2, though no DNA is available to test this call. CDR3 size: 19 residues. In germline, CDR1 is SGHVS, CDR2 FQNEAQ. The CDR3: CASSLAGGPSISSYNEQFF.

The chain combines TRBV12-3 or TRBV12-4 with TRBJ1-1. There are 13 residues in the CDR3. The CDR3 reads CASSFNLNTEAFF.

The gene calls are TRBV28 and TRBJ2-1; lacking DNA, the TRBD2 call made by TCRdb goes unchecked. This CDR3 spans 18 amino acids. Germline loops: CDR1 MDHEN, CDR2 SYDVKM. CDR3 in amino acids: CASSWTSGRARVDNEQFF.

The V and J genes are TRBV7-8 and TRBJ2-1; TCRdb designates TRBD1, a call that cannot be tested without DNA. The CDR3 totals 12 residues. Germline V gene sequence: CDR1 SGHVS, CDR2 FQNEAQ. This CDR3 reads CASSPGPQGQSF.

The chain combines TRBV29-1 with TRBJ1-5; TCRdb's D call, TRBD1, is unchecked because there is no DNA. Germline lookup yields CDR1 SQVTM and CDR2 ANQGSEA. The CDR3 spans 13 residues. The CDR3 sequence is CSVPGKGNQPQHF. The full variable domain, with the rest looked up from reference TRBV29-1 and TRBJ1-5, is SAVISQKPSRDICQRGTSLTIQCQVDSQVTMMFWYRQQPGQSLTLIATANQGSEATYESGFVIDKFPISRPNLTFSTLTVSNMSPEDSSIYLCSVPGKGNQPQHFGDGTRLSIL.

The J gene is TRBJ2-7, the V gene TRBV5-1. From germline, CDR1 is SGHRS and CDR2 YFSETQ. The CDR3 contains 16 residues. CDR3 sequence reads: CASSIGPTGGFYEQYF.

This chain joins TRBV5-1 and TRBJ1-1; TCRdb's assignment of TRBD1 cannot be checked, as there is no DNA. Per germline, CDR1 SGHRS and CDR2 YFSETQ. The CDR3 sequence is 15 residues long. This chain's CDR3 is CASSVITGGDTEAFF.

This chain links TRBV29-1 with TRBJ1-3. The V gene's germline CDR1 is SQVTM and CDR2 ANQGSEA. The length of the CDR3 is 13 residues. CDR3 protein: CSVETYSGNTIYF.

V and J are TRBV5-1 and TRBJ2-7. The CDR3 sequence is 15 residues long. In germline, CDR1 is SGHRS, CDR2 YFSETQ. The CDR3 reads CASSLGLEVDYEQYF.

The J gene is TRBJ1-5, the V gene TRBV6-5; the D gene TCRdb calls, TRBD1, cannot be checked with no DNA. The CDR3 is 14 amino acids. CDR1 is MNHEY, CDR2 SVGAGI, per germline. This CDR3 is CASSTGGPNQPQHF.

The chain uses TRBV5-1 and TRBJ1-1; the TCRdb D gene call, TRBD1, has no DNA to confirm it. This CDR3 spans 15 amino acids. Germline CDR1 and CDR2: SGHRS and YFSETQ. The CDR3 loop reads CASSPGTGMNTEAFF.

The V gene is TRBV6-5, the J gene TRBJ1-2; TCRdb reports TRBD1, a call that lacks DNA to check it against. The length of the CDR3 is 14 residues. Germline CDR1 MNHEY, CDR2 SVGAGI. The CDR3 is CASIPLGSNYGYTF.

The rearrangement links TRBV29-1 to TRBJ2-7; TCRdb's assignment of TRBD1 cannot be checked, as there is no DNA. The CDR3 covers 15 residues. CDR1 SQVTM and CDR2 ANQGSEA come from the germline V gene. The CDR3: CSVEATGTRAYEQYF.

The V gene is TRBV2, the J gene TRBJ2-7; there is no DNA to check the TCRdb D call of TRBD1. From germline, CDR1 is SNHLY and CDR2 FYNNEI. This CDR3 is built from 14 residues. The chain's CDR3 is CASRAPGWSNEQYF.

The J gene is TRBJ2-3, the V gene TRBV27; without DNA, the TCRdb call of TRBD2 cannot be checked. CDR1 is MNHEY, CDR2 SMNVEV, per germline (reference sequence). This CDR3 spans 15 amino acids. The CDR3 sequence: CASSLTSGSVDTQYF.

The CDR3 loop reads CASSVEWLAPTDEQFF. The chain carries TRBV9 and TRBJ2-1. The CDR3 runs to 16 residues. The germline gives CDR1 SGDLS, CDR2 YYNGEE.

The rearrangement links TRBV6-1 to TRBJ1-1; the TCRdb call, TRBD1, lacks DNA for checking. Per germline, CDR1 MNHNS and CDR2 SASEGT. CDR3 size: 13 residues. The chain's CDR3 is CASSNRGPTEAFF.

The CDR3 sequence is CASSLGGSGEQFF. The chain carries TRBV5-6 and TRBJ2-1; with no DNA, the TCRdb D assignment of TRBD1 cannot be verified. Looked up from germline, CDR1 is SGHDT and CDR2 is YYEEEE. The CDR3 is 13 amino acids.

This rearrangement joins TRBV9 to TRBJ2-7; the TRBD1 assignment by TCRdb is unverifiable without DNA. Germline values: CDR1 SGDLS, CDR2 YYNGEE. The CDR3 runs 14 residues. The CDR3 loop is CASSVSGTGGEQYF.

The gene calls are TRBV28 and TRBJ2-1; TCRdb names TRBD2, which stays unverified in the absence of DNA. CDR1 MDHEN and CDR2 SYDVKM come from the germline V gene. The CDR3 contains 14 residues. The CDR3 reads CASSFAGGANEQFF.

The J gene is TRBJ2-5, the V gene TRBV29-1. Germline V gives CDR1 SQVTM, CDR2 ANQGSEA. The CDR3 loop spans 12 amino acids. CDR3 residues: CSVEGAVKAQYF.

The CDR3 is CASSTDVSYEQYF. V is TRBV11-2 and J is TRBJ2-7. CDR3 size: 13 residues. The germline CDR1 and CDR2 sequences are SGHAT and FQNNGV.

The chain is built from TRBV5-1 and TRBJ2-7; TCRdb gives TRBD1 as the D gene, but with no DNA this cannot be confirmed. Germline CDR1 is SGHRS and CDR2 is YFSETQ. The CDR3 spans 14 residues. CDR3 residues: CASSSGQGTYEQYF.

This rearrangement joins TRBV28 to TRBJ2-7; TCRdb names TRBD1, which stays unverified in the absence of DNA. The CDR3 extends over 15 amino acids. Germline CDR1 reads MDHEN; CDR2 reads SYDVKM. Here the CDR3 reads CASSLRDTLSYEQYF.

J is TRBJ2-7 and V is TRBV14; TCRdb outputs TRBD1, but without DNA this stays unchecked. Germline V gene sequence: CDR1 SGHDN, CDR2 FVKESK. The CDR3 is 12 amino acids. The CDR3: CASSHGTVEQYF.